The source of this T cell receptor (beta chain) is a study of CD4 and CD8 cells across lung adenocarcinoma regions. Germline CDR1 reads LGHNT; CDR2 reads FRNRAP. The CDR3 is made up of 8 amino acids, end residues included. The patients had localized lung adenocarcinoma, a non-small cell subtype. Concerning this clonotype: The conserved final phenylalanine or tryptophan is absent from the CDR3, which likely points to a read error. The limits of the CDR3 on the DNA are not certain, so only TCRdb's listed CDR3 is given.

TCRdb re-analysed the PCR reads in MiXCR, keeping a single row per CDR3 protein. Here the sample spans roughly 10,000 distinct CDR3 sequences, roughly 50% being singletons. This sequence joins TRBV12-5 and TRBJ2-5. The sample taken for sequencing was CD8+ T cells from the margin of a lung tumor. The sequence was collected from a female donor with lung adenocarcinoma. The CD4 and CD8 labels of this study may be unreliable. CDR3 residues: CRDAVSPC.